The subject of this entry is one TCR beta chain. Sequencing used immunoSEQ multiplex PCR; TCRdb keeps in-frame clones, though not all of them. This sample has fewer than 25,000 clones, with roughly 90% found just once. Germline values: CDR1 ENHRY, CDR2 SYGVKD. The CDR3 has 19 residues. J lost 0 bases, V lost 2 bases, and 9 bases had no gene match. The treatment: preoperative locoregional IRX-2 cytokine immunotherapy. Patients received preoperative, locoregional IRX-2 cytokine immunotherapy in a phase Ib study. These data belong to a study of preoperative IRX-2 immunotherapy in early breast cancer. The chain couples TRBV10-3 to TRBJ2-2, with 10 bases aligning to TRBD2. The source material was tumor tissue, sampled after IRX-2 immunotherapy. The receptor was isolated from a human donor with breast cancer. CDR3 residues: CAISEPVPSGGTNTGELFF. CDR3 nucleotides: TGTGCCATCAGTGAGCCCGTTCCTAGCGGGGGAACGAACACCGGGGAGCTGTTTTTT.